What follows describes a single T cell receptor beta chain. Antigen: not known. This specimen comes from a study of cytomegalovirus exposure and HLA in healthy donors. As for the study in general: In a later analysis, the roughly 130 validation repertoires were reported to have used the same platform as the approximately 620 first-cohort repertoires.

The CDR3 contains 12 residues. Trimming removed 1 base at V and 3 bases at J, with 7 bases between. Germline CDR1 GTSNPN, CDR2 SVGIG (reference sequence). General observations from the study: TCR beta chains numbering under 200 were designated cytomegalovirus-associated.

Sequencing used immunoSEQ multiplex PCR; TCRdb keeps in-frame clones, though not all of them. The data hold 250,000 to 300,000 clones, with 80% to 90% observed a single time. J is TRBJ2-7 and V is TRBV30, with unresolved D. Sequencing used PBMCs. The source is a woman under 30 in good health and CMV-seronegative. The CDR3 bases are TGTGCCTGGAGTGACAGATTCTACGAGCAGTACTTC. This encodes CAWSDRFYEQYF.